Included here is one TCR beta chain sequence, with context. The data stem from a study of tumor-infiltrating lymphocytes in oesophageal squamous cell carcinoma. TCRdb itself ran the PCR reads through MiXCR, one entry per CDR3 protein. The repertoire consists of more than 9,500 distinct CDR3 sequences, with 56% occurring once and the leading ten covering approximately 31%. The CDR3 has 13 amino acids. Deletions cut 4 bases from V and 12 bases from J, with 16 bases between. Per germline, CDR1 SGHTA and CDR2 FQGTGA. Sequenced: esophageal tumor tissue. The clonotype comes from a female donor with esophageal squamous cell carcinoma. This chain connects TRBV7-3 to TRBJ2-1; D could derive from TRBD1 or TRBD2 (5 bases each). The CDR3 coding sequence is TGTGCCAGCAGCTCCGAACCGGGACGAGCGCAGTTCTTC. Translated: CASSSEPGRAQFF.